This T cell receptor beta chain was profiled in a study of T cells in Graves' hyperthyroidism and ophthalmopathy. Broader study findings: Most clonotypes that expanded in the thyroid above 0.001 also showed up in blood. From stable hyperthyroidism, ophthalmopathy was separated by a 13 V-J model.

The investigators amplified TCR beta CDR3 regions from RNA transcripts. The HTBI primer set drove a first-round RT-PCR of the TCR CDR3. TCRdb re-called the multiplex PCR reads with MiXCR, one entry per CDR3 protein. Among a few hundred thousand distinct CDR3 sequences listed, less than 20% were seen once. The V and J ends lost 1 base and 2 bases respectively, with 9 bases between them. CDR1 MDHEN and CDR2 SYDVKM come from the germline V gene. The CDR3 runs 14 residues. A note on this clonotype: The antigen remains undetermined.

The sample was blood. This TCR derives from a man aged 18-30 years with Graves' ophthalmopathy. J is TRBJ2-7 and V is TRBV28; no reliable D call. The CDR3 protein is CASSLFHGTYEQYF. CDR3 nucleotides: TGTGCCAGCAGTTTATTCCACGGAACCTACGAGCAGTACTTC.